The 10 T cell receptor beta chains below come from one sample, sequenced in a study of shared clonotypes between healthy human individuals. Sequencing used immunoSEQ multiplex PCR; TCRdb keeps in-frame clones, though not all of them. The sample consists of about 2.4 million clones, 90% to 95% of them appearing once. Source material: naive CD4+ T cells from PBMCs. Subset denoted: CD45RA+ positively selected. The receptor set was obtained from a man aged 18 to 30 in good health. Some clones in this sample may be carry-over from other donors' samples.

The J gene is TRBJ1-4, the V gene TRBV2; D not resolved. Germline V lookup: CDR1 SNHLY, CDR2 FYNNEI. The CDR3 sequence is 13 residues long. The germline V and J ends were trimmed by 6 bases and 6 bases, with 11 bases remaining between them. The CDR3 spells CASRTGRDEKLFF. For the CDR3, the DNA is TGTGCCAGCAGGACTGGACGTGATGAAAAACTGTTTTTT.

The chain uses TRBV5-1 and TRBJ1-2; no clear D. CDR3 size: 15 residues. CDR1 is SGHRS and CDR2 is YFSETQ in the germline V gene. The V gene lost 0 bases and the J gene lost 6 bases, with 15 bases spanning the gap. The DNA of the CDR3 is TGCGCCAGCAGCTTGGCGCCGCAACAACCTCATGGCTACACCTTC. Its protein product is CASSLAPQQPHGYTF.

This sequence joins TRBV7-3 and TRBJ2-3, with 10 bases lining up with TRBD2. The CDR3 has 16 amino acids. Germline V gene lookup returns CDR1 SGHTA and CDR2 FQGTGA. Trimming cost V 5 bases and J 1 base; bases outside gene matches: 6. CDR3 sequence reads: CASSPGLAERTDTQYF. The CDR3 DNA reads as TGTGCCAGCAGCCCCGGACTAGCGGAACGCACAGATACGCAGTATTTT.

V and J are TRBV10-3 and TRBJ1-2; D is perhaps TRBD1 (5 bases). This CDR3 is built from 16 residues. With 4 bases removed from V and 1 base from J, the gap between germline ends came to 16 bases. Germline CDR1 ENHRY, CDR2 SYGVKD. DNA for the CDR3: TGTGCCATCAGTGTGACAGCGCGGGATCGTAACTATGGCTACACCTTC. Translating it yields CAISVTARDRNYGYTF.

The chain combines TRBV11-3 with TRBJ2-1; D might be TRBD1 or TRBD2, each matching 5 bases. V lost 5 bases and J 3 bases, leaving 14 bases between the germline ends. This CDR3 spans 15 amino acids. The germline gives CDR1 SGHNT, CDR2 YENEEA. The CDR3 DNA sequence: TGTGCCAGCAGCCCGGGGCCCCAAGGCTACAATGAGCAGTTCTTC. It encodes CASSPGPQGYNEQFF.

The chain joins TRBV28 to TRBJ2-2, with 7 positions matching TRBD2. This CDR3 is built from 17 residues. CDR1 is MDHEN and CDR2 is SYDVKM in the germline V gene. Trimming at V came to 4 bases and at J to 6 bases, leaving 14 bases not matched to a gene. The CDR3 spells CASSSPGAPAGAGELFF. The DNA of the CDR3 is TGTGCCAGCAGTTCACCGGGAGCGCCGGCGGGGGCCGGGGAGCTGTTTTTT. Full variable domain (remainder filled in from reference TRBV28 and TRBJ2-2): DVKVTQSSRYLVKRTGEKVFLECVQDMDHENMFWYRQDPGLGLRLIYFSYDVKMKEKGDIPEGYSVSREKKERFSLILESASTNQTSMYLCASSSPGAPAGAGELFFGEGSRLTVL.

CDR3 protein: CSVPRRGSPDTQYF. In DNA, the CDR3 is TGCAGCGTTCCCCGCCGGGGGTCCCCAGATACGCAGTATTTT. The V and J genes are TRBV29-1 and TRBJ2-3; a weak D match, TRBD2 (6 bases). CDR3 length: 14 residues. Germline assignment: CDR1 SQVTM and CDR2 ANQGSEA. V was shortened by 5 bases and J by 4 bases, with 16 bases between the two germline ends.

The gene calls are TRBV7-8 and TRBJ1-2, with 8 bases that match TRBD1. The germline V gene has CDR1 SGHVS and CDR2 FQNEAQ. The CDR3 spans 13 residues. The V segment lost 4 bases and the J segment 6 bases; nucleotides outside the gene matches: 4. The CDR3 loop reads CASSYNRGDGYTF. Written as DNA, the CDR3 is TGTGCCAGCAGCTACAACAGGGGGGATGGCTACACCTTC.

In this sample, this clone turned up once. The J gene is TRBJ2-7, the V gene TRBV19; D gene uncertain. CDR1 is LNHDA, CDR2 SQIVND, per germline (reference sequence). V lost 6 bases to trimming and J lost 0 bases, with 15 bases between them. The CDR3 totals 15 residues. CDR3 DNA: TGTGCCAGTAGCGCCCCTTCCCGGACCTCCTACGAGCAGTACTTC. This encodes CASSAPSRTSYEQYF.

The V call is TRBV11-2, the J call TRBJ1-2; a weak D match, TRBD1 (6 bases). Germline CDR1 and CDR2: SGHAT and FQNNGV. The CDR3 length is 14 residues. Trimming took 3 bases from V and 4 from J, leaving 12 bases between them. The CDR3 bases are TGTGCCAGCAGCTTGAACAGGGCTGGCTATGGCTACACCTTC. This sequence encodes CASSLNRAGYGYTF.